This T cell receptor (beta chain) stems from a study of blood T cells in healthy people across ages (dated by TCRdb to the mid-2010s). Looking at the study overall: Template switching captured roughly one uniquely barcoded TCR beta cDNA molecule per two T cells in model experiments. Using deep sequencing normalized with unique cDNA molecular identifiers, the study measured how TCR beta repertoire diversity changes with age. The donors were divided into four age groups: young (average roughly 17 years), middle-aged (roughly 40), aged (about 56) and long-lived (roughly 88). To avoid experimental bias, donors of different ages were randomly spread across the sequencing lanes. Using the same blood draw, the study looked at two additional independent replicas of 1 million unique cDNA reads for two donors, one aged 18 to 29 and the other aged 80 or older. Points the paper makes about the study in general: Compared with the aged group, the long-lived group had more naive CD4+ T cells, fewer expanded clones and increased TCR diversity, suggesting age selection. Observed TCR beta diversity correlated strongly with the percentage of naive T cells measured by flow cytometry. Estimates of total diversity from one million sequenced T cells were regarded as lower bounds and underestimates. The CMV infection status of donors was not known, potentially confounding age-related changes in expanded clonotypes. Because profiling used bulk unsorted PBMCs, naive and antigen-experienced compartments could not be compared conclusively. Observed TCR beta diversity per million T cells fell roughly linearly with age, and a significant reduction was already apparent by age around 39.

Receptor amplification or capture employed 5' RACE. The listed sequencing device is Illumina HiSeq 2500. A second PCR of roughly 7 to 11 cycles was performed with a sample-barcoded 5' primer and a J-beta primer mix. A unique molecular identifier was introduced onto each TCR beta cDNA molecule by a template-switch 5' adaptor carrying 12 random nucleotides. Each sample yielded at least 3 million CDR3-containing paired-end reads. First-strand cDNA synthesis was performed from all RNA using the Mint cDNA synthesis kit, with priming by a TRBC-specific oligonucleotide. Following uracil-DNA glycosylase treatment, a first 18-cycle PCR with universal primers M1SS and BC2_uni_R was performed on all cDNA. As for the authors' bioinformatics: For normalization, 1 million high-quality reads, each with a distinct molecular identifier, were randomly selected from each sample. Instead of being binned into consensus sequences, reads that shared molecular identifiers were thrown out. CDR3 identification, clonotype clustering and error correction used MiTCR with a Q25 quality threshold and the strictest error-elimination algorithm. Lower-bound total TCR beta diversity was estimated with a nonparametric unseen species model using Euler transformation. TCRdb itself trimmed the public reads at Q25 with fastp, ran MiXCR and retained productive beta chains. Records with the same CDR3 protein are collapsed into one entry carrying the most frequent genes and DNA. The V and J calls were not made by the authors but by TCRdb's processing. The sample table contains some 730,000 distinct CDR3 sequences; only one count was recorded for roughly 20% of them. 20% to 25% of the sample rests with the top ten.

CDR1 MNHEY and CDR2 SVGAGI are derived from the germline V gene. Inclusive of the bounding cysteine and phenylalanine, the CDR3 is 14 residues long. Only CDR3 DNA is held: 42 bases, read in frame from base 1. V is clipped by 0 bases and J by 5 bases, and the sequence between their germline boundaries is 9 bases long. To note about this clonotype: Its antigen is not yet known. Within one base of it there is no much larger clone, and no base qualities were kept.

The donors were some 36 Caucasian individuals from Russia, aged 6 to 90 years, who were systemically healthy. Around 9.7 milliliters of peripheral blood were collected from each donor into EDTA-treated Vacutainer tubes. Ficoll-Paque density-gradient centrifugation was used to isolate PBMCs, with at least 6 million per sample. Total RNA, at least 5.5 micrograms per sample, was extracted from PBMCs with Trizol reagent. For every donor, an aliquot of PBMCs went through flow cytometry to measure the percentages of naive CD45RAhigh/CD27high T cells. Sequenced input: blood. This clonotype originated in a man between 65 and 79 years old in good health. The chain joins TRBV6-5 to TRBJ2-3; no D gene can be assigned with confidence. The DNA sequence reads TGTGCCAGCAGTTACTCAAAACCTGGAGATACGCAGTATTTT. This encodes CASSYSKPGDTQYF.